Shown below are 5 T cell receptor beta chains from a single sample sequenced in a study of blood T cell repertoires in COVID-19. The protocol was immunoSEQ multiplex PCR, while the TCRdb copy is restricted to in-frame clones and leaves out a portion. Among 30,000 to 45,000 clones listed, about 89% were seen once. The sample was peripheral blood. The receptors originated from a man aged 45 to 65 with active COVID-19.

This chain links TRBV21-1 with TRBJ2-2; the table gives TRBD1 as D, unverified against the DNA. TRBV21-1 is designated a pseudogene. The CDR3 loop spans 19 amino acids. The CDR3 nucleotides are TGTGCCAGCAGCAAAGGGAGGATACAGGGGGTGGCGAACACCGGGGAGCTGTTTTTT. It translates to CASSKGRIQGVANTGELFF.

This clone was found once. The chain carries TRBV2 and TRBJ2-1; a weak D match, TRBD2 (6 bases). Germline values: CDR1 SNHLY, CDR2 FYNNEI. The CDR3 totals 15 residues. V lost 3 bases and J lost 0, with 9 bases in between. Written as DNA, the CDR3 is TGTGCCAGCAGTGAGGAGGGCGACTCCTACAATGAGCAGTTCTTC. Translating gives CASSEEGDSYNEQFF. The complete variable domain, with remaining parts taken from reference TRBV2 and TRBJ2-1, reads EPEVTQTPSHQVTQMGQEVILRCVPISNHLYFYWYRQILGQKVEFLVSFYNNEISEKSEIFDDQFSVERPDGSNFTLKIRSTKLEDSAMYFCASSEEGDSYNEQFFGPGTRLTVL.

This chain links TRBV6-5 with TRBJ2-7, with D perhaps TRBD1 (7 bases). V dropped 0 bases and J dropped 4 bases, with 13 bases sitting between them. CDR1 is MNHEY and CDR2 is SVGAGI in the germline V gene. The CDR3 spans 15 residues. The CDR3 spells CASSYSPQGGYEQYF. The CDR3 bases are TGTGCCAGCAGTTACTCGCCGCAGGGGGGATACGAGCAGTACTTC.

The chain employs TRBV29-1 and TRBJ2-1; D unclear. Germline V gene lookup returns CDR1 SQVTM and CDR2 ANQGSEA. V was pared by 4 bases and J by 0 bases, with 10 bases between. This CDR3 region has 14 residues. The CDR3 spells CSVGASRSYNEQFF. DNA for the CDR3: TGCAGCGTTGGCGCGTCACGCTCCTACAATGAGCAGTTCTTC.

The chain recombines TRBV2 with TRBJ2-3; 7 positions agree with TRBD2. The junction had 8 bases not matched to a gene; V was cut back by 10 bases and J by 1 base. The V gene's germline CDR1 is SNHLY and CDR2 FYNNEI. This CDR3 spans 14 amino acids. The CDR3 region has the DNA TGTGCCACCCTTAGCGGGTCTGGCACAGATACGCAGTATTTT. This encodes CATLSGSGTDTQYF. The entire variable domain, with the rest obtained from reference TRBV2 and TRBJ2-3, is as follows: EPEVTQTPSHQVTQMGQEVILRCVPISNHLYFYWYRQILGQKVEFLVSFYNNEISEKSEIFDDQFSVERPDGSNFTLKIRSTKLEDSAMYFCATLSGSGTDTQYFGPGTRLTVL.